These T cell receptor beta chains were read from a single sample in a study of long-term antiretroviral therapy in people with HIV. The repertoire was sequenced with immunoSEQ multiplex PCR; TCRdb's copy has only in-frame clones and lacks some. The sample contains approximately 17,000 clones, over 75% of which appear only once. This sample comprised unsorted PBMCs, obtained roughly 2.2 years before starting antiretroviral therapy. These receptors were collected from a man under 40 with HIV. The CDR3 runs from the conserved cysteine through the conserved F or W. The D gene is left open where the match is weak. Size is stated for part of the rows, as once, few or many counts, or as a class when the clone is expanded.

size: -
J: TRBJ2-2
length: 15
V: TRBV4-2
D: -
CDR3: CASSQDVVLTGELFF
DNA: TGTGCCAGCAGCCAAGATGTTGTCTTGACCGGGGAGCTGTTTTTT

size: -
J: TRBJ2-2
length: 15
V: TRBV6-4
D: -
CDR3: CASSGQGANTGELFF
DNA: TGTGCCAGCAGCGGCCAAGGAGCGAACACCGGGGAGCTGTTTTTT

size: -
J: TRBJ2-7
length: 15
V: TRBV5-1
D: -
CDR3: CASTASPGPPYEQYF
DNA: TGCGCCAGCACCGCCTCCCCGGGACCCCCCTACGAGCAGTACTTC

size: -
J: TRBJ2-7
length: 14
V: TRBV27
D: -
CDR3: CASKQVLSSYEQYF
DNA: TGTGCCAGCAAACAGGTCCTTAGCTCCTACGAGCAGTACTTC

size: -
J: TRBJ2-3
length: 14
V: TRBV19
D: -
CDR3: CASSKGGGVDTQYF
DNA: TGTGCCAGTAGTAAGGGAGGGGGTGTGGATACGCAGTATTTT

size: -
J: TRBJ1-5
length: 13
V: TRBV7-6
D: -
CDR3: CASSLAVDQPQHF
DNA: TGTGCCAGCAGCTTAGCCGTTGATCAGCCCCAGCATTTT

size: -
J: TRBJ2-1
length: 13
V: TRBV10-3
D: -
CDR3: CAINGAPYNEQFF
DNA: TGTGCCATCAACGGGGCGCCCTACAATGAGCAGTTCTTC

size: -
J: TRBJ1-2
length: 13
V: TRBV27
D: -
CDR3: CASSSGVLYGYTF
DNA: TGTGCCAGCAGTTCCGGTGTGCTCTATGGCTACACCTTC

size: -
J: TRBJ2-5
length: 13
V: TRBV5-4
D: -
CDR3: CASSLLSGETQYF
DNA: TGTGCCAGCAGCTTGTTAAGCGGAGAGACCCAGTACTTC

size: -
J: TRBJ2-1
length: 15
V: TRBV14
D: TRBD2
CDR3: CASSLGLAGSTEQFF
DNA: TGTGCCAGCAGCCTAGGGCTAGCGGGATCCACTGAGCAGTTCTTC

size: few
J: TRBJ1-1
length: 15
V: TRBV18
D: -
CDR3: CASSPEGRPGTEAFF
DNA: TGTGCCAGCTCACCGGAAGGACGGCCTGGGACTGAAGCTTTCTTT

size: -
J: TRBJ2-7
length: 14
V: TRBV7-9
D: TRBD1
CDR3: CASSTGQYLQEQYF
DNA: TGTGCCAGCAGCACGGGACAGTACCTTCAAGAGCAGTACTTC

size: -
J: TRBJ1-3
length: 18
V: TRBV9
D: TRBD1
CDR3: CASSALTGGGYSGNTIYF
DNA: TGTGCCAGCAGCGCCCTGACAGGGGGTGGCTACTCTGGAAACACCATATATTTT